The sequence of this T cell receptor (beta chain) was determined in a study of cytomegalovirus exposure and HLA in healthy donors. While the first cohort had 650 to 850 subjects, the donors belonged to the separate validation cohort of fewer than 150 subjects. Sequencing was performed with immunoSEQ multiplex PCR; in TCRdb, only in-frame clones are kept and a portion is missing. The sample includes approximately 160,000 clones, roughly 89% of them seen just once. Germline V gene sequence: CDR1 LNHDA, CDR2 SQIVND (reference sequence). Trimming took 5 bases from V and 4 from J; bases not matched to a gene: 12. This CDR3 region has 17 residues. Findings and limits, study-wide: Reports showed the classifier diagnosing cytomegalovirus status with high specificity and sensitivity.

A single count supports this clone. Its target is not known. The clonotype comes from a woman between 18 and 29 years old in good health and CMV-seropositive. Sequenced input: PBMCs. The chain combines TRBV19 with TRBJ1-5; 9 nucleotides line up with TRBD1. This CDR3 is CASSPLRDRAFNQPQHF. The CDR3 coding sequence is TGTGCCAGTAGTCCCTTGAGGGACAGGGCTTTTAATCAGCCCCAGCATTTT. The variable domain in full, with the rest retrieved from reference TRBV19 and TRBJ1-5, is DGGITQSPKYLFRKEGQNVTLSCEQNLNHDAMYWYRQDPGQGLRLIYYSQIVNDFQKGDIAEGYSVSREKKESFPLTVTSAQKNPTAFYLCASSPLRDRAFNQPQHFGDGTRLSIL.